The entry below describes one T cell receptor beta chain. Its recognized antigen is unknown. No base quality information exists; no much larger clone differs at one position. TCRbeta CDR3 regions were amplified from genomic DNA using the immunoSEQ Assay, a bias-controlled multiplex PCR. As for how the authors treated the data: The number of nucleated cells in each sample was estimated by amplification of reference gene primers within the assay. To quantify the absolute abundance of each unique TCRbeta CDR3 rearrangement, sequence reads were collapsed and filtered. For each sample, productive Simpson clonality was calculated as the square root of Simpson's diversity index across productive rearrangements. TCRdb took this table from immuneACCESS and kept in-frame rearrangements with V and J called. Such tables lack part of the clones; where checked against another copy, unresolved V genes explain under half of the gap, and the rest is unexplained. The V and J calls and the clone size are those of that table, but D and trimming were determined from the DNA. The sample records 290,000 or so clones, around 90% of which are singletons. The ten largest make up 1.1% of the sample.

Enrolling through a virtual design, the prospective study's participants ranged in age from roughly 18 to 89 years and lived across 20 to 30 United States geographic areas. In the prospective study, participants were assigned to cohorts based on the clinical history participants reported in a screening survey and a study questionnaire. ImmuneRACE Cohort 3 recovered participants were defined by two consecutive negative NP/OP PCR tests, healthcare professional clearance, or symptom resolution. In the prospective study, whole blood, serum and a nasopharyngeal or oropharyngeal swab were collected from each participant by mobile phlebotomists. Participants in the prospective study had the option to provide additional blood draws and questionnaires over a roughly 2-month period. Blood samples from the prospective study were shipped frozen or at room temperature prior to DNA extraction. CDR1 is given as MNHNY and CDR2 as SVGAGI, both from the germline V gene (reference sequence). The CDR3 goes from the cysteine to the phenylalanine over 16 residues. Only the CDR3 region is kept as DNA, spanning 48 bases read in frame from base 1. Trimming takes 2 bases off V and 0 bases off J; junction bases not matched to a gene: 3.

The sample comes from a study of blood T cell repertoires in COVID-19 (TCRdb year 2020). Looking at the study overall: Samples covering the acute and convalescent phases of COVID-19 were provided by collaborators in the United States, Italy and Spain. The material from the prospective study consisted of cDNA or gDNA derived from T cells, B-cell-depleted T cells, or PBMCs. Deeply sampled blood TCRbeta repertoires from subjects exposed to, actively infected with, or recovered from COVID-19 were included in the dataset. The repertoires were released in a freely available public database intended as a resource for research on the immune response to SARS-CoV-2. Samples were obtained from the ongoing ImmuneRACE study (first 160 participants) and from 1,200 or so subjects provided by 6 global collaborators. Sample metadata almost always included a de-identified subject ID, COVID-19 status, age in years and sex. Where available, HLA class I and class II types were obtained from metadata supplied by the sample provider rather than from assay-based typing. General findings and caveats noted by the study authors: How much clinical and demographic metadata was included differed by source and by participant, and the metadata was provided uncurated.

The sequenced material came from PBMCs or T cells enriched from blood (not recorded which). The receptor comes from a woman in her thirties who had recovered from COVID-19. Here the chain combines TRBV6-6 and TRBJ1-1; 10 central nucleotides agree with TRBD1. This receptor carries the CDR3 CASSYPGQGMNTEAFF. The DNA reads TGTGCCAGCAGTTACCCGGGACAGGGGATGAACACTGAAGCTTTCTTT.